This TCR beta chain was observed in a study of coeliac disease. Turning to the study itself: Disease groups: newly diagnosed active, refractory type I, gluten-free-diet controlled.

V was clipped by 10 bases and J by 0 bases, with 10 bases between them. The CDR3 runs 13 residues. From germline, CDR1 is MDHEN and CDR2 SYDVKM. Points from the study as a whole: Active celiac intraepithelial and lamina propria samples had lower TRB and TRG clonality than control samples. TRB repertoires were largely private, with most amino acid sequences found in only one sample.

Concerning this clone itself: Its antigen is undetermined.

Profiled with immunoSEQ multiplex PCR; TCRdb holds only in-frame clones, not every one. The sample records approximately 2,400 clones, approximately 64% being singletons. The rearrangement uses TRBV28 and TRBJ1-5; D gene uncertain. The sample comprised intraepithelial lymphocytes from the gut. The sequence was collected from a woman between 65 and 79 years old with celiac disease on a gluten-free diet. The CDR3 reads CAKNRYSNQPQHF. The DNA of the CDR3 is TGTGCCAAGAACAGATATAGCAATCAGCCCCAGCATTTT. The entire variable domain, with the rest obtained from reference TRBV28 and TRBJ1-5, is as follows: DVKVTQSSRYLVKRTGEKVFLECVQDMDHENMFWYRQDPGLGLRLIYFSYDVKMKEKGDIPEGYSVSREKKERFSLILESASTNQTSMYLCAKNRYSNQPQHFGDGTRLSIL.